This T cell receptor (beta chain) is from a study of T cell repertoires in cytomegalovirus infection. Looking at the study overall: Matching HLA type, along with CMV infection, was indicated by public TCR beta signatures.

TCRdb fed the reads into MiXCR, producing one record per CDR3 protein. The data show more than 500,000 distinct CDR3 sequences, 15% to 20% seen once. Germline assignment: CDR1 SGHAT and CDR2 FQNNGV. The V and J ends lost 4 bases and 8 bases, in that order; junction bases with no gene match: 12. The CDR3 covers 17 residues. The sample holds a few counts of this clonotype. Its specificity is not known. Notes on the study in general: Across the ex vivo response, the dominant clonotypes were HLA-C-restricted CMV-specific TCR beta clonotypes. The study identified carriers of CMV plus the relevant HLA from cumulative public TCR beta family frequency.

The source material was CD8+ T cells from PBMCs. This rearrangement joins TRBV11-2 to TRBJ1-5, with 12 bases aligning to TRBD1. The sequence was collected from a human donor in good health (CMV status not recorded). Some clones in this sample may be carry-over from other donors' samples. The CDR3 DNA reads as TGTGCCAGCAGCTCGCGCCGGGACAGGGGGCGAGGCGAGCCCCAGCATTTT. Translated, it gives CASSSRRDRGRGEPQHF.